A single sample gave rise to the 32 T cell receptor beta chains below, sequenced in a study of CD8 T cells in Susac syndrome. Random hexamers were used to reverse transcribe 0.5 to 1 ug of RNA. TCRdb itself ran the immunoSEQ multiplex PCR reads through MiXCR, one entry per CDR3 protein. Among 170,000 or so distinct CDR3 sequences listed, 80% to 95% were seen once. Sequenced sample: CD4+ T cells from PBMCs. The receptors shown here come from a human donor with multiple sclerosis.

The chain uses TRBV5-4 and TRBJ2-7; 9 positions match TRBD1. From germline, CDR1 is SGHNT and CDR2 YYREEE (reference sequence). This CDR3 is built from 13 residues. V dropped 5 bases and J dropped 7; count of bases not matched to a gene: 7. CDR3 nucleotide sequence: TGTGCCAGCAGACTACAGGGGGCAGAAGAGCAGTACTTC. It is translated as CASRLQGAEEQYF.

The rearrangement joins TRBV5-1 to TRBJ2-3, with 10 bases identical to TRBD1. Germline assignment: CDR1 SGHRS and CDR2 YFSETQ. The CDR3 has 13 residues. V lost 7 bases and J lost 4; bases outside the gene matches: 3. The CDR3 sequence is CASGTGVADTQYF. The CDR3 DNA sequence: TGCGCCAGCGGGACAGGGGTGGCAGATACGCAGTATTTT.

The CDR3 reads CASKPTGLTGELFF. The CDR3 DNA reads as TGTGCCAGCAAACCTACAGGGCTCACCGGGGAGCTGTTTTTT. The chain recombines TRBV25-1 with TRBJ2-2; TRBD1 is a possible D gene (6 bases). Trimming took 7 bases from V and 4 from J, leaving 13 bases between them. Germline CDR1 and CDR2: MGHDK and SYGVNS. The CDR3 sequence is 14 residues long. Supplemented by reference TRBV25-1 and TRBJ2-2, the full variable domain reads EADIYQTPRYLVIGTGKKITLECSQTMGHDKMYWYQQDPGMELHLIHYSYGVNSTEKGDLSSESTVSRIRTEHFPLTLESARPSHTSQYLCASKPTGLTGELFFGEGSRLTVL.

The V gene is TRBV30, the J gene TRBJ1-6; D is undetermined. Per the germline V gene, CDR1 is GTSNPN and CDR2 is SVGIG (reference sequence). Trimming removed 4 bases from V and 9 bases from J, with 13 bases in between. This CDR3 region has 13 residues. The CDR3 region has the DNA TGTGCCTGGACCCTCCCGGATGTTTCACCCCTCCACTTT. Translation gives CAWTLPDVSPLHF.

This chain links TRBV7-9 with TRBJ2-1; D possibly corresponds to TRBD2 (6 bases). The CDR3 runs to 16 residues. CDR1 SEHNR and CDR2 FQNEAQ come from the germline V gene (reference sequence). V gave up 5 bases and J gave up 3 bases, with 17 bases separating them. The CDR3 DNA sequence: TGTGCCAGCAGCGCCCCCGGGACTGGGAACTACAATGAGCAGTTCTTC. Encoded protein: CASSAPGTGNYNEQFF.

The CDR3 region has the DNA TGTGCCAGCTCACCACGAATCGGGACTCTGATGGATGAGCAGTTCTTC. Translation: CASSPRIGTLMDEQFF. This chain connects TRBV18 to TRBJ2-1; maybe TRBD2 (6 bases). Trimming took off 1 base at V and 8 bases at J, with 18 bases between the two ends. Germline-derived CDR1 and CDR2 are KGHSH and LQKENI. CDR3 length: 16 amino acids.

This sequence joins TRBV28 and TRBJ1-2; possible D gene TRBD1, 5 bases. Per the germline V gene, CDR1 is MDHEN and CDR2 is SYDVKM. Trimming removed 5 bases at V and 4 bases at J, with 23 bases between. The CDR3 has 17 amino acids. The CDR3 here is CASSQPGGEGPSYGYTF. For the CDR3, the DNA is TGTGCCAGCAGTCAGCCCGGAGGGGAGGGCCCCAGCTATGGCTACACCTTC.

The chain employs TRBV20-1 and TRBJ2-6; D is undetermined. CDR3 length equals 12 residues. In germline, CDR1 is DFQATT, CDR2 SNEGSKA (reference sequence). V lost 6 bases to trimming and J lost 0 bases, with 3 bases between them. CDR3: CSAISGANVLTF. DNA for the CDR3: TGCAGTGCCATCTCTGGGGCCAACGTCCTGACTTTC.

CDR3 in DNA: TGTGCCAGCAGCTTACCTTTCCAGCCTGGGGTCGCCAAAAACATTCAGTACTTC. This encodes CASSLPFQPGVAKNIQYF. The chain is built from TRBV13 and TRBJ2-4; no reliable D call. CDR3 length: 18 amino acids. V was pared by 2 bases and J by 1 base, with 18 bases between. Germline loops: CDR1 PRHDT, CDR2 FYEKMQ (reference sequence).

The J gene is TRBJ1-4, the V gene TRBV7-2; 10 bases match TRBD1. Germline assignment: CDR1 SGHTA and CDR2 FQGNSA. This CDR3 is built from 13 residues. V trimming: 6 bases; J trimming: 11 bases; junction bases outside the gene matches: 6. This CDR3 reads CASRAGTGDKLFF. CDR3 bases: TGTGCCAGCAGGGCCGGGACAGGGGATAAACTGTTTTTT.

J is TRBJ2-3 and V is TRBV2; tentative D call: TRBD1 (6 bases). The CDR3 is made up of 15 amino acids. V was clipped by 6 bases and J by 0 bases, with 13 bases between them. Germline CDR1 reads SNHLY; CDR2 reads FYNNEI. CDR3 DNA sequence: TGTGCCAGCAGAACAGGGATCTCTAGCACAGATACGCAGTATTTT. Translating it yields CASRTGISSTDTQYF.

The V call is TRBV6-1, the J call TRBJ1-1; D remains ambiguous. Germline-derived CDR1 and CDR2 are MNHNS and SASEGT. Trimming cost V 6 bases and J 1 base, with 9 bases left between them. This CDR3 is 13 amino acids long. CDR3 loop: CASREEQNTEAFF. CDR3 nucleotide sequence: TGTGCCAGCAGGGAGGAACAGAACACTGAAGCTTTCTTT.

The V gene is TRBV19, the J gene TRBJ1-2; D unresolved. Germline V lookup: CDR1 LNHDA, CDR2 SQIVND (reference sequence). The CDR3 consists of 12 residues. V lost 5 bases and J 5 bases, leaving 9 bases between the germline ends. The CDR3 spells CASSEDGYGYTF. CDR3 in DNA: TGTGCCAGTAGTGAGGACGGTTATGGCTACACCTTC.

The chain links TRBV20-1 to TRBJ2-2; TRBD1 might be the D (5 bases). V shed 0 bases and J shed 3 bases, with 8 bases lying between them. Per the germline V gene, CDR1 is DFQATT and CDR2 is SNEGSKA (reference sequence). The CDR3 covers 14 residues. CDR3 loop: CSARDQGDTGELFF. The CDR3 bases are TGCAGTGCTAGAGATCAAGGGGACACCGGGGAGCTGTTTTTT.

The DNA of the CDR3 is TGCAGTGCTAGCCCTCAGGTAGTGAATGAGCAGTTCTTC. It is translated as CSASPQVVNEQFF. The gene calls are TRBV20-1 and TRBJ2-1; no firm D call. Trimming removed 3 bases from V and 7 bases from J, with 13 bases in between. CDR1 is DFQATT and CDR2 is SNEGSKA in the germline V gene (reference sequence). The CDR3 is 13 amino acids.

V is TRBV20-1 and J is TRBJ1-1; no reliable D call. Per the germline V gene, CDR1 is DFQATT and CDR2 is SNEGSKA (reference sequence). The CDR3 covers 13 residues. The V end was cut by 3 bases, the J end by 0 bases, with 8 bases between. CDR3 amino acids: CSARDGMNTEAFF. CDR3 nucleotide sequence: TGCAGTGCTAGGGACGGGATGAACACTGAAGCTTTCTTT.

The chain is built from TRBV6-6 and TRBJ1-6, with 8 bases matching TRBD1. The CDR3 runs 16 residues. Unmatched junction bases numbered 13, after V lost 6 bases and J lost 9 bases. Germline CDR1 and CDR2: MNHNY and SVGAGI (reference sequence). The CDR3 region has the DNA TGTGCCAGCAGCATACAGGGGGGGAATCTCGGTTCACCCCTCCACTTT. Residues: CASSIQGGNLGSPLHF.

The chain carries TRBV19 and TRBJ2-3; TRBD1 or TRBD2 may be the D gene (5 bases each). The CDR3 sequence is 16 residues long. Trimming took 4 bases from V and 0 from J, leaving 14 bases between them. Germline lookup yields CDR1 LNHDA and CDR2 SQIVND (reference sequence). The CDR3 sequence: CASSTGTAPSTDTQYF. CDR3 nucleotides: TGTGCCAGTAGTACGGGGACGGCACCTAGCACAGATACGCAGTATTTT.

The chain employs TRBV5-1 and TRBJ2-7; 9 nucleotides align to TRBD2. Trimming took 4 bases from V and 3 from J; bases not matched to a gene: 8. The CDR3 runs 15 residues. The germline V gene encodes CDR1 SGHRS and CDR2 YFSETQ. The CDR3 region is CASSLSPSGVYEQYF. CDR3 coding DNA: TGCGCCAGCAGCCTCTCCCCTAGCGGGGTCTACGAGCAGTACTTC.

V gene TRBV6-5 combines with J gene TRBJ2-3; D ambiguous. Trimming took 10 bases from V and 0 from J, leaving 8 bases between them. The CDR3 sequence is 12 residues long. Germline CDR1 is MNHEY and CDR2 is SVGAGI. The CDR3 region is CATAPSTDTQYF. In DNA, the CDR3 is TGTGCCACCGCCCCCAGCACAGATACGCAGTATTTT.

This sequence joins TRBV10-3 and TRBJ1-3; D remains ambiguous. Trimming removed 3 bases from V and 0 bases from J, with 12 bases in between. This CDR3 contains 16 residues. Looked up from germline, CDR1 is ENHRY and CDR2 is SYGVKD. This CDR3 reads CAISEVGRNSGNTIYF. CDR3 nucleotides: TGTGCCATCAGTGAAGTTGGACGGAACTCTGGAAACACCATATATTTT.

The CDR3 reads CASSPPGETQYF. The CDR3 DNA reads as TGTGCCAGTAGTCCCCCCGGAGAGACCCAGTACTTC. The genes are TRBV18 and TRBJ2-5; no clear D gene. The CDR3 length is 12 residues. The V gene's germline CDR1 is KGHSH and CDR2 LQKENI. The ends were cut back, 9 bases at V and 4 bases at J, with 12 bases in the middle.

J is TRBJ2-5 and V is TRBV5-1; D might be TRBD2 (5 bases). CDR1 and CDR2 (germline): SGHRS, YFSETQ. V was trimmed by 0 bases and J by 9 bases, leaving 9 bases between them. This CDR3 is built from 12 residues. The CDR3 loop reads CASSLAGEAQYF. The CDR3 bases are TGCGCCAGCAGCTTGGCCGGGGAAGCCCAGTACTTC.

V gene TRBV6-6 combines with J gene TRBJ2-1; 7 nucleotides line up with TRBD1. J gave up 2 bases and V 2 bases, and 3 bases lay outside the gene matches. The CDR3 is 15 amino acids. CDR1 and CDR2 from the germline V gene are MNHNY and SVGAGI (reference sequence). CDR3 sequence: CASSYGTAPYNEQFF. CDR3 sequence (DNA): TGTGCCAGCAGTTACGGGACAGCCCCCTACAATGAGCAGTTCTTC.

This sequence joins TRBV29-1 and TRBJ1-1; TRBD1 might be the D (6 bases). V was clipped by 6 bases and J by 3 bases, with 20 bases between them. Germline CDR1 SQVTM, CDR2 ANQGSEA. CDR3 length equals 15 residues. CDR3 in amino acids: CSVVKALTGDTEAFF. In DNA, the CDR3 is TGCAGCGTAGTAAAGGCTCTGACAGGCGACACTGAAGCTTTCTTT.

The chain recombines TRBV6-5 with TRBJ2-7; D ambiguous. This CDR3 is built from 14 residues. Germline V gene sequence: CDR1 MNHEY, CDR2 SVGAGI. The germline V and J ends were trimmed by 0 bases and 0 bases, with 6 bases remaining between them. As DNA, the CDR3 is TGTGCCAGCAGTTACTCGCGAGCCTCCTACGAGCAGTACTTC. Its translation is CASSYSRASYEQYF.

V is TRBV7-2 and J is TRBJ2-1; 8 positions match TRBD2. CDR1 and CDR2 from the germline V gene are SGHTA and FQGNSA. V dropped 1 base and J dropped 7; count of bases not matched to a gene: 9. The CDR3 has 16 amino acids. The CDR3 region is CASSLGDGRGSNEQFF. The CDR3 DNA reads TGTGCCAGCAGCTTAGGGGACGGGAGGGGGTCGAATGAGCAGTTCTTC.

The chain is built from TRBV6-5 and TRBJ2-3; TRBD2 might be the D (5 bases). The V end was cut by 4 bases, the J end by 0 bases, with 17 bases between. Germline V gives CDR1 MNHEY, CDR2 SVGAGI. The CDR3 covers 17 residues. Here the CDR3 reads CASSSRGTYLSTDTQYF. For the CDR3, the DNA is TGTGCCAGCAGTTCCCGGGGTACCTACCTCAGCACAGATACGCAGTATTTT.

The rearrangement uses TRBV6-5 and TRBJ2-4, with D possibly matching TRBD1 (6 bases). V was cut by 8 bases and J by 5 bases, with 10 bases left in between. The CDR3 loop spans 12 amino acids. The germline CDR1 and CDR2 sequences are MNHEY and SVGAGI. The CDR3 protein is CASRGGENIQYF. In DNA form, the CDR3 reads TGTGCCAGCCGAGGGGGAGAAAACATTCAGTACTTC.

The CDR3 bases are TGTGCCAGCAGTTATTGGGGGCGCGACAATCAGCCCCAGCATTTT. Its protein product is CASSYWGRDNQPQHF. This chain connects TRBV6-2 or TRBV6-3 to TRBJ1-5; perhaps TRBD1 as D (6 bases). Germline CDR1 reads MNHEY; CDR2 reads SVGEGT. The germline V and J ends were trimmed by 3 bases and 3 bases, with 12 bases remaining between them. The CDR3 runs 15 residues.

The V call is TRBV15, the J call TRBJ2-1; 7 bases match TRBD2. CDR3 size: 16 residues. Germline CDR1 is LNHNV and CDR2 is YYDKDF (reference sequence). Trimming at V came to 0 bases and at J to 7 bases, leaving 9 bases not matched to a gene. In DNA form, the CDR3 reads TGTGCCACCAGCAGAGATTTTCGGGACTATGGGAATGAGCAGTTCTTC. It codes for CATSRDFRDYGNEQFF.

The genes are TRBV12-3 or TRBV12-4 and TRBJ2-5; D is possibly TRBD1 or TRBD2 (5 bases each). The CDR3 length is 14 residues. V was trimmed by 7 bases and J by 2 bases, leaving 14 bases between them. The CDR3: CASTLGTNQETQYF. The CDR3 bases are TGTGCCAGCACCTTAGGGACGAATCAAGAGACCCAGTACTTC.